Below, 29 T cell receptor beta chains from the same sample are listed, as sequenced in a study of radiotherapy plus CTLA-4 blockade in lung cancer listed by TCRdb under 2018. Library method: the immunoSEQ multiplex PCR assay. TCRdb holds this immuneACCESS table with in-frame rearrangements only. Some clones are missing; in checked studies, unresolved V genes explain under half, and the rest has no known cause. In all, the sample holds around 63,000 clones, and approximately 76% of those were seen once. The ten largest clones add up to about 15% of the sample. This sample comprised peripheral blood, obtained from a patient treated with radiotherapy plus ipilimumab. Receptors were obtained from a human donor with non-small cell lung cancer whose response to radiotherapy plus ipilimumab could not be evaluated. Some clones in this sample may be carry-over from other donors' samples.

The chain couples TRBV7-2 to TRBJ2-7; 7 positions match TRBD1. CDR3 length: 14 residues. V lost 3 bases to trimming and J lost 2 bases; unmatched junction nucleotides: 4. Germline lookup yields CDR1 SGHTA and CDR2 FQGNSA. The CDR3 bases are TGTGCCAGCAGCTTTGATAGGGGGCCCTACGAGCAGTACTTC. It translates to CASSFDRGPYEQYF.

The V gene is TRBV7-8, the J gene TRBJ2-7; tentatively, D is TRBD1 (6 bases). Germline values: CDR1 SGHVS, CDR2 FQNEAQ. V was shortened by 5 bases and J by 7 bases, with 15 bases between the two germline ends. This CDR3 is 13 amino acids long. The chain's CDR3 is CASSVDRDREQYF. The CDR3 DNA follows: TGTGCCAGCAGCGTGGACAGAGACAGGGAGCAGTACTTC.

The gene calls are TRBV18 and TRBJ1-4, with 9 bases identical to TRBD1. Looked up from germline, CDR1 is KGHSH and CDR2 is LQKENI. CDR3 size: 15 residues. J was trimmed by 5 bases and V by 6 bases; bases with no gene match: 7. The CDR3 loop is CASSPYGQGNEKLFF. The CDR3 DNA reads as TGTGCCAGCTCGCCATACGGACAGGGGAATGAAAAACTGTTTTTT. Drawing the rest from reference TRBV18 and TRBJ1-4, the complete variable domain is NAGVMQNPRHLVRRRGQEARLRCSPMKGHSHVYWYRQLPEEGLKFMVYLQKENIIDESGMPKERFSAEFPKEGPSILRIQQVVRGDSAAYFCASSPYGQGNEKLFFGSGTQLSVL.

This rearrangement joins TRBV7-3 to TRBJ1-2, with TRBD1 as a possible D gene (6 bases). Germline CDR1 is SGHTA and CDR2 is FQGTGA. V was pared by 5 bases and J by 3 bases, with 10 bases between. The CDR3 runs to 13 residues. The CDR3 DNA reads as TGTGCCAGCAGCCGACAGGAGGACTATGGCTACACCTTC. Residues: CASSRQEDYGYTF.

The genes are TRBV5-1 and TRBJ2-2; no clear D. The V end lost 7 bases, the J end lost 4 bases, and 8 bases lay between the germline ends. CDR3 length: 12 amino acids. The V gene's germline CDR1 is SGHRS and CDR2 YFSETQ. This CDR3 is CASRDFTGELFF. The CDR3 region has the DNA TGCGCCAGCCGAGATTTCACCGGGGAGCTGTTTTTT.

This chain uses TRBV5-4 with TRBJ2-1; TRBD2 agrees at 9 bases. This CDR3 comprises 17 residues. The J segment lost 7 bases and the V segment lost 0 bases, leaving 11 bases of the junction unmatched. Germline assignment: CDR1 SGHNT and CDR2 YYREEE (reference sequence). The CDR3 loop reads CASSLAGGGGASNEQFF. The CDR3 region has the DNA TGTGCCAGCAGCTTGGCCGGTGGCGGGGGGGCCAGTAATGAGCAGTTCTTC.

This clone was observed a handful of times. Here the CDR3 DNA reads TGTGCCAGCACCGACAGATCGGATACGCAGTATTTT. Protein product: CASTDRSDTQYF. The J gene is TRBJ2-3, the V gene TRBV6-6; a possible D gene is TRBD1 (5 bases). Trimming took off 7 bases at V and 6 bases at J, with 11 bases between the two ends. The CDR3 is 12 residues long. Germline assignment: CDR1 MNHNY and CDR2 SVGAGI (reference sequence).

This chain connects TRBV2 to TRBJ1-1; D is perhaps TRBD1 (5 bases). This CDR3 is 13 amino acids long. Germline V gene data show CDR1 as SNHLY and CDR2 as FYNNEI. Deletions cut 6 bases from V and 5 bases from J, with 13 bases between. Here the CDR3 DNA reads TGTGCCAGCAGCGCCCATGGGGGGACTGAAGCTTTCTTT. It encodes CASSAHGGTEAFF.

This chain links TRBV29-1 with TRBJ1-5, with 10 bases identical to TRBD1. Germline values: CDR1 SQVTM, CDR2 ANQGSEA. The CDR3 totals 12 residues. Trimming at V came to 4 bases and at J to 6 bases, leaving 0 bases not matched to a gene. The CDR3 DNA sequence: TGCAGCGTTGGGACAGGGGGTCAGCCCCAGCATTTT. It codes for CSVGTGGQPQHF.

The V gene is TRBV30, the J gene TRBJ2-2; TRBD1 agrees at 7 bases. This CDR3 has 12 amino acids. The germline V gene encodes CDR1 GTSNPN and CDR2 SVGIG (reference sequence). V lost 4 bases, J lost 4 bases, and 0 bases stayed unmatched. The CDR3 DNA is TGTGCCTGGAACAGGGGCACCGGGGAGCTGTTTTTT. Its protein product is CAWNRGTGELFF.

The chain links TRBV5-6 to TRBJ2-7; 10 nucleotides align to TRBD1. Germline V gene sequence: CDR1 SGHDT, CDR2 YYEEEE. The CDR3 sequence is 15 residues long. The trim removed 2 bases at V and 4 bases at J, leaving 6 bases unmatched. CDR3 protein: CASSFGTGVGYEQYF. The CDR3 DNA reads TGTGCCAGCAGCTTCGGGACAGGGGTCGGGTACGAGCAGTACTTC.

The chain's CDR3 is CASSNRDSSYNEQFF. The CDR3 DNA reads as TGCGCCAGCAGCAACCGGGACAGCTCCTACAATGAGCAGTTCTTC. The J gene is TRBJ2-1, the V gene TRBV5-1, with 7 bases lining up with TRBD1. The V and J ends lost 4 bases and 0 bases, in that order; junction bases with no gene match: 4. CDR3 length: 15 residues. The germline V gene has CDR1 SGHRS and CDR2 YFSETQ.

The chain is built from TRBV7-2 and TRBJ1-5; no clear D gene. CDR1 SGHTA and CDR2 FQGNSA come from the germline V gene. This CDR3 comprises 13 residues. V lost 5 bases and J 7 bases, leaving 12 bases between the germline ends. The CDR3 reads CASSHPGGQPQHF. The CDR3 DNA sequence: TGTGCCAGCAGCCACCCGGGAGGCCAGCCCCAGCATTTT.

This chain links TRBV28 with TRBJ1-3; 7 bases are shared with TRBD1. Germline V CDR1 and CDR2: MDHEN, SYDVKM. Germline trimming cut 4 bases from V and 7 bases from J; bases unmatched to any gene: 10. This CDR3 has 15 residues. CDR3 sequence reads: CASSSLPQGVNTIYF. Written as DNA, the CDR3 is TGTGCCAGCAGTTCCCTGCCGCAGGGGGTTAACACCATATATTTT.

J is TRBJ1-2 and V is TRBV19, with 7 bases lining up with TRBD1. This CDR3 has 13 amino acids. J gave up 6 bases and V 5 bases, and 6 bases lay outside the gene matches. Germline CDR1 LNHDA, CDR2 SQIVND (reference sequence). The CDR3 DNA reads as TGTGCCAGTAGTTTGACCGACAGGGATGGCTACACCTTC. This sequence encodes CASSLTDRDGYTF.

The CDR3 here is CASSLGVIGGVTEAFF. The CDR3 nucleotides read TGCGCCAGCAGCTTGGGAGTAATAGGGGGCGTCACTGAAGCTTTCTTT. This sequence joins TRBV5-1 and TRBJ1-1; the match to TRBD1 covers 7 bases. CDR3 length: 16 amino acids. The junction had 9 bases not matched to a gene; V was cut back by 0 bases and J by 4 bases. CDR1 SGHRS and CDR2 YFSETQ come from the germline V gene.

V is TRBV2 and J is TRBJ2-5, with D maybe TRBD1 (6 bases). The CDR3 loop spans 14 amino acids. V was cut by 7 bases and J by 2 bases, with 14 bases left in between. Germline V lookup: CDR1 SNHLY, CDR2 FYNNEI. The CDR3 bases are TGTGCCAGCACCCCAAGGACAGATCAAGAGACCCAGTACTTC. The encoded protein is CASTPRTDQETQYF.

The chain links TRBV28 to TRBJ2-7, with TRBD1 identical over 11 bases. The CDR3 contains 14 residues. The V and J ends lost 7 bases and 4 bases, in that order; junction bases with no gene match: 6. Germline V gene lookup returns CDR1 MDHEN and CDR2 SYDVKM. The CDR3 DNA is TGTGCCAGCACTCGGACAGGGGGCCTATACGAGCAGTACTTC. Translation: CASTRTGGLYEQYF. Full variable domain (remainder filled in from reference TRBV28 and TRBJ2-7): DVKVTQSSRYLVKRTGEKVFLECVQDMDHENMFWYRQDPGLGLRLIYFSYDVKMKEKGDIPEGYSVSREKKERFSLILESASTNQTSMYLCASTRTGGLYEQYFGPGTRLTVT.

The J gene is TRBJ2-1, the V gene TRBV15; TRBD2 matches 11 bases. The CDR3 totals 16 residues. With V trimmed by 3 bases and J by 4 bases, 5 bases remained unmatched. Per germline, CDR1 LNHNV and CDR2 YYDKDF (reference sequence). CDR3 amino acids: CATSRPTSGGYNEQFF. The DNA for the CDR3 is TGTGCCACCAGCAGGCCCACTAGCGGGGGTTACAATGAGCAGTTCTTC.

V and J are TRBV28 and TRBJ2-1; 10 bases map to TRBD1. CDR1 is MDHEN and CDR2 is SYDVKM in the germline V gene. The CDR3 loop spans 15 amino acids. V gave up 3 bases and J gave up 7 bases; unmatched junction bases: 6. The CDR3 here is CASSLGQGPQNEQFF. CDR3 nucleotides: TGTGCCAGCAGTTTGGGACAGGGGCCCCAAAATGAGCAGTTCTTC. Variable domain in full (rest from reference TRBV28 and TRBJ2-1): DVKVTQSSRYLVKRTGEKVFLECVQDMDHENMFWYRQDPGLGLRLIYFSYDVKMKEKGDIPEGYSVSREKKERFSLILESASTNQTSMYLCASSLGQGPQNEQFFGPGTRLTVL.

The chain carries TRBV27 and TRBJ1-1, with D unresolved. The CDR3 spans 14 residues. Germline loops: CDR1 MNHEY, CDR2 SMNVEV (reference sequence). Trimming shortened V by 8 bases and J by 2 bases, and 15 bases separated the two germline ends. The CDR3 reads CASRPLPGNTEAFF. The CDR3 DNA reads TGTGCCAGCCGCCCCCTCCCAGGAAACACTGAAGCTTTCTTT.

This chain connects TRBV2 to TRBJ2-2, with D perhaps matching TRBD2 (6 bases). CDR3 length equals 15 residues. CDR1 is SNHLY, CDR2 FYNNEI, per germline. With 6 bases removed from V and 4 bases from J, the gap between germline ends came to 15 bases. This CDR3 reads CASSWTAGGTGELFF. The CDR3 bases are TGTGCCAGCAGCTGGACGGCCGGGGGCACCGGGGAGCTGTTTTTT.

The CDR3 is CASSSPGQGADTQYF. The DNA for the CDR3 is TGTGCCAGCAGCTCTCCGGGACAGGGAGCAGATACGCAGTATTTT. The rearrangement uses TRBV7-2 and TRBJ2-3; 9 bases agree with TRBD1. Trimming cost V 4 bases and J 4 bases; bases outside gene matches: 6. Per the germline V gene, CDR1 is SGHTA and CDR2 is FQGNSA. This CDR3 comprises 15 residues.

In its sample, this clone was seen a few times. The CDR3: CASSVTGSSYEQYF. The CDR3 region has the DNA TGTGCCAGCAGCGTTACCGGGAGCTCCTACGAGCAGTACTTC. The rearrangement links TRBV7-2 to TRBJ2-7; the D gene is possibly TRBD2 (6 bases). The V end lost 5 bases, the J end lost 0 bases, and 11 bases lay between the germline ends. This CDR3 spans 14 amino acids. Germline CDR1 is SGHTA and CDR2 is FQGNSA.

The chain links TRBV15 to TRBJ2-5, with a weak D call TRBD1 (5 bases). V was cut by 0 bases and J by 2 bases, with 13 bases left in between. The CDR3 has 16 residues. CDR1 and CDR2 from the germline V gene are LNHNV and YYDKDF (reference sequence). The DNA of the CDR3 is TGTGCCACCAGCAGAGATTTCAACGCAGGGCAAGAGACCCAGTACTTC. As protein: CATSRDFNAGQETQYF.

The genes are TRBV5-6 and TRBJ1-1; TRBD1 agrees at 8 bases. This CDR3 has 14 residues. V was clipped by 2 bases and J by 4 bases; unmatched bases: 4. CDR1 and CDR2 (germline): SGHDT, YYEEEE. The CDR3 loop reads CASSFQGAGTEAFF. The CDR3 region has the DNA TGTGCCAGCAGCTTCCAGGGGGCGGGCACTGAAGCTTTCTTT.

The rearrangement joins TRBV10-3 to TRBJ2-7; unclear D gene. The CDR3 has 13 amino acids. Germline V lookup: CDR1 ENHRY, CDR2 SYGVKD. V was shortened by 2 bases and J by 4 bases, with 9 bases between the two germline ends. This CDR3 is CAISEGQSYEQYF. The CDR3 DNA reads TGTGCCATCAGTGAGGGCCAGTCTTACGAGCAGTACTTC.

This clone was observed once. The J gene is TRBJ1-5, the V gene TRBV15, with TRBD1 matching over 9 bases. The V gene's germline CDR1 is LNHNV and CDR2 YYDKDF (reference sequence). The CDR3 sequence is 15 residues long. Trimming cost V 0 bases and J 5 bases; bases outside gene matches: 2. The CDR3 coding sequence is TGTGCCACCAGCAGAGATAGGACAGGGGATCAGCCCCAGCATTTT. Protein sequence: CATSRDRTGDQPQHF. The whole variable domain, remainder taken from reference TRBV15 and TRBJ1-5, is DAMVIQNPRYQVTQFGKPVTLSCSQTLNHNVMYWYQQKSSQAPKLLFHYYDKDFNNEADTPDNFQSRRPNTSFCFLDIRSPGLGDTAMYLCATSRDRTGDQPQHFGDGTRLSIL.

J is TRBJ1-3 and V is TRBV4-3, with D perhaps TRBD1 (6 bases). V lost 0 bases, J lost 8 bases, and 11 bases lay in between. CDR1 and CDR2 (germline): LGHNA, YSLEER. The CDR3 runs to 14 residues. This chain's CDR3 is CASSQDTGRDTIYF. CDR3 DNA: TGCGCCAGCAGCCAAGATACAGGGCGGGACACCATATATTTT.